The clone carrying this T cell receptor (beta chain) turned up a few times. The antigen is undetermined. Arm-PCR of CDR3 regions and iRepertoire HTBI primers were the basis on which TCR beta libraries were built. From the multiplex PCR reads, TCRdb called clonotypes with MiXCR, one entry per CDR3 protein. Here the sample spans over 500,000 distinct CDR3 sequences, about 15% being singletons. Time point specified: newly diagnosed GD, antithyroid drugs for less than 3 months. Researchers made the TCR library from RNA that was extracted from PBMCs. Germline CDR1 MNHEY, CDR2 SMNVEV (reference sequence). This CDR3 is built from 16 residues. The germline V and J ends were trimmed by 8 bases and 1 base, with 19 bases remaining between them. The source of the sample is a study of regulatory T cells in long-lasting Graves disease. Whole-study results and caveats: The study found persistent patients shared more public clonotypes (over 2,500) than new patients (about 1,000).

This same sample was also taken into another study, of T cells in Graves' hyperthyroidism and ophthalmopathy. From that second work: It was uncontrolled infection, other autoimmune disease, pregnancy or lactation that excluded patients. Clinical symptoms, serum thyroxine, TRAb, thyroid ultrasound and orbital computed tomography informed diagnoses.

The rearrangement links TRBV27 to TRBJ2-3; D gene uncertain. This material consisted of peripheral blood mononuclear cells (PBMCs), taken at new diagnosis, from a patient treated with antithyroid drugs. The receptor was isolated from a woman in her twenties or thirties with Graves disease. CDR3 loop: CASCALKKSGTDTQYF. CDR3 nucleotides: TGTGCCAGCTGTGCCCTAAAAAAGTCTGGCACAGATACGCAGTATTTT.